This TCR beta chain was obtained from a study of radiotherapy plus CTLA-4 blockade in lung cancer. Turning to the study itself: In 18% of patients, objective responses were seen; around 34% had disease control.

The protocol was immunoSEQ multiplex PCR, while the TCRdb copy is restricted to in-frame clones and leaves out a portion. In the table there are roughly 60,000 clones, roughly four fifths of which are singletons. In germline, CDR1 is GTSNPN, CDR2 SVGIG (reference sequence). V dropped 0 bases and J dropped 9; count of bases not matched to a gene: 8. The CDR3 extends over 14 amino acids. Patients had chemo-refractory metastatic non-small-cell lung cancer and received focal radiation plus CTLA-4 blockade that used ipilimumab. The rearrangement joins TRBV30 to TRBJ1-3; 7 bases align to TRBD1. The material sequenced was peripheral blood, taken from a patient treated with radiotherapy plus ipilimumab. The receptor was isolated from a human donor with non-small cell lung cancer who had a complete response to radiotherapy plus ipilimumab. This CDR3 is CAWSVGTVSVTIYF. DNA for the CDR3: TGTGCCTGGAGTGTAGGGACAGTATCGGTCACCATATATTTT.